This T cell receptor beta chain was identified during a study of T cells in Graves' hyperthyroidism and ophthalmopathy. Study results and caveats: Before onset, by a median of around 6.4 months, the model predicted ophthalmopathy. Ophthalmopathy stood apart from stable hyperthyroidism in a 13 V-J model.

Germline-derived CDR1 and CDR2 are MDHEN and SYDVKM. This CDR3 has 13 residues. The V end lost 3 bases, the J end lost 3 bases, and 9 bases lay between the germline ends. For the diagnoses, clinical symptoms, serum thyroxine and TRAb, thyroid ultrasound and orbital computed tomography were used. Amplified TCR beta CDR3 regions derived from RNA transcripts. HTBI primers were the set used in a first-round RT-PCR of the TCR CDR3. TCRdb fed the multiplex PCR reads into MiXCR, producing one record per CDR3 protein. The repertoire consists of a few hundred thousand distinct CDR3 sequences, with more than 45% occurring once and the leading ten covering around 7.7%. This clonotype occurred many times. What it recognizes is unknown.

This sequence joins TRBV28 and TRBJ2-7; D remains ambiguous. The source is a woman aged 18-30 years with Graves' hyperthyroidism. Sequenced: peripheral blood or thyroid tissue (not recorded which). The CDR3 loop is CASSFNHVYEQYF. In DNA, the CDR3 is TGTGCCAGCAGTTTTAATCACGTCTACGAGCAGTACTTC.